This TCR beta chain comes out of a study of T cell responses to AZD1222 COVID-19 vaccine. Study-wide results and limits: Donor demographics were predominantly white British with a female majority; clonal diversity may be underestimated.

This clone appeared once. Its cognate antigen is unknown. This CDR3 has 14 residues. Germline CDR1 is SGHDN and CDR2 is FVKESK. V was trimmed by 0 bases and J by 13 bases, leaving 15 bases between them. Measured with immunoSEQ multiplex PCR; TCRdb has only the in-frame clones, and not every one. In the table there are 130,000 or so clones, over 90% of which are singletons. The specimen was peripheral blood, collected on day 0 of AZD1222 vaccination. This clonotype was sampled from an adult in good health. The chain joins TRBV14 to TRBJ1-4; D is uncertain. The CDR3: CASSQESGISTLFF. CDR3 in DNA: TGTGCCAGCAGCCAAGAAAGTGGGATATCAACACTGTTTTTT.